The sequence of this T cell receptor (beta chain) was determined in a study of CD8 T cells in ankylosing spondylitis. Quantitative 5'-RACE with molecular barcodes generated TCR beta libraries. One entry per CDR3 protein results from TCRdb running MiXCR on the 5' RACE reads. The sample includes 200,000 to 300,000 distinct CDR3 sequences, 8% to 11% of them seen just once. Whole-study results and caveats: Reported data indicate significant enrichment of disease-linked clones within matched ankylosing spondylitis synovial fluid. Blood of patients with ankylosing spondylitis appeared to be characterized by a TCR beta motif of eight highly homologous variants.

Germline CDR1 DFQATT, CDR2 SNEGSKA (reference sequence). This CDR3 is 17 amino acids long. The V gene lost 0 bases and the J gene lost 0 bases, with 12 bases spanning the gap. This clonotype occurred many times. Its antigen is not known. Input material: blood, either unsorted or a sorted T cell fraction (not recorded which). The source of this sequence is a male donor with ankylosing spondylitis or in good health (not recorded which). V usage is TRBV20-1 and J usage is TRBJ1-6, with D possibly TRBD1 on 5 matching bases. The CDR3 DNA sequence: TGCAGTGCTAGAGATCCTGCAGGGAGCTCCTATAATTCACCCCTCCACTTT. It encodes CSARDPAGSSYNSPLHF.